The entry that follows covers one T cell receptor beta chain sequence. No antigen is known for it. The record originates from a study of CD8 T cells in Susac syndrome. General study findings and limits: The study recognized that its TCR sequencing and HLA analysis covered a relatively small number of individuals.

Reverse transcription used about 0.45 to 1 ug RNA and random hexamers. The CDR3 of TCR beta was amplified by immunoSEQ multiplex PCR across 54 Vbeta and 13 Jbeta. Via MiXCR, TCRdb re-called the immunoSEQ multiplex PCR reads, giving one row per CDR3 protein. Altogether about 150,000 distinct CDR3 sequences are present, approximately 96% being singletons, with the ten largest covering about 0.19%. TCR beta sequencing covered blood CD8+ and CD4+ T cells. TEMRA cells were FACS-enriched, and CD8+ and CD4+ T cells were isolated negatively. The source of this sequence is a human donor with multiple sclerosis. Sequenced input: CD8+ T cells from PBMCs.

This chain's CDR3 is CASSQVVGMTPEAFF. CDR3 coding DNA: TGTGCCAGCAGCCAAGTAGTGGGAATGACCCCTGAAGCTTTCTTT. This rearrangement joins TRBV4-2 to TRBJ1-1; no clear D gene. CDR3 size: 15 residues. V lost 1 base and J 6 bases, leaving 15 bases between the germline ends. CDR1 and CDR2 from the germline V gene are LGHNA and YNFKEQ.